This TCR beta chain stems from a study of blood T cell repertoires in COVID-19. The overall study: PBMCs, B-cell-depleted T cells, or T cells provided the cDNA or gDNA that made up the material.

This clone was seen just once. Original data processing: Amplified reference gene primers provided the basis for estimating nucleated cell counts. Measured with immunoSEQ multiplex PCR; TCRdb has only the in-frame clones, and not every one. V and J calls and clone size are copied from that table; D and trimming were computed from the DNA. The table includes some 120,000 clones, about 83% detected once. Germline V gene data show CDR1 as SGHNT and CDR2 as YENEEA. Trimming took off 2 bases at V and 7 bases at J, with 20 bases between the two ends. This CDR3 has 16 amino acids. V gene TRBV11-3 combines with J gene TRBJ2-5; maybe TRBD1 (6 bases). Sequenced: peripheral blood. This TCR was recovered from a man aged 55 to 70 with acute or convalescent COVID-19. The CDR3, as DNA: TGTGCCAGCAGCTTAACGGGCACAGGGCCCGCCGGGACCCAGTACTTC. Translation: CASSLTGTGPAGTQYF.